A selection of T cell receptor beta chains follows, all from one sample in a study of CD8 T cells in Susac syndrome. TCRdb independently ran MiXCR on the immunoSEQ multiplex PCR reads; one entry per CDR3 protein. Of roughly 150,000 distinct CDR3 sequences listed, roughly 95% are singletons. The sequencing input was CD8+ T cells from PBMCs. The receptor set was obtained from a human donor with multiple sclerosis. The CDR3 runs from the conserved cysteine through the conserved F or W. Fields, in order: D gene, J gene, V gene, clone size, CDR3 protein, CDR3 DNA. The D gene is left open where the match is weak. Expanded clones get a size class; other rows say once, few or many, or leave the size out.

.	TRBJ2-7	TRBV2	.	CASSEGARGEQYF	TGTGCCAGCAGTGAAGGGGCTAGGGGCGAGCAGTACTTC
.	TRBJ2-2	TRBV12-3/TRBV12-4	.	CGSRGGSNTGELFF	TGTGGCAGCCGCGGTGGATCGAACACCGGGGAGCTGTTTTTT
.	TRBJ2-3	TRBV20-1	.	CSARDRGPSAKGTQYF	TGCAGTGCTAGAGATAGAGGGCCTAGCGCAAAGGGTACGCAGTATTTT
TRBD1	TRBJ1-6	TRBV12-3/TRBV12-4	.	CASSRDRNNSPLHF	TGTGCCAGCAGTCGGGACAGAAATAATTCACCCCTCCACTTT
TRBD2	TRBJ2-7	TRBV12-3/TRBV12-4	.	CASTAGLAGGREQYF	TGTGCCAGCACCGCGGGACTAGCGGGGGGGCGGGAGCAGTACTTC
.	TRBJ1-2	TRBV5-1	.	CASSLPQGDYGYTF	TGCGCCAGCAGCCTACCACAGGGAGACTATGGCTACACCTTC
.	TRBJ2-3	TRBV30	.	CAWSVVVGDTQYF	TGTGCCTGGAGTGTAGTGGTGGGAGATACGCAGTATTTT
.	TRBJ1-2	TRBV29-1	.	CSVSSRGNVGGYTF	TGCAGCGTCTCGTCGCGCGGAAATGTGGGAGGCTACACCTTC
TRBD2	TRBJ2-1	TRBV30	.	CACPTSGGGFF	TGTGCCTGCCCCACTAGCGGGGGAGGGTTCTTC
TRBD2	TRBJ2-3	TRBV2	.	CASSDPAGAGDTQYF	TGTGCCAGCAGTGACCCAGCGGGGGCCGGAGATACGCAGTATTTT
TRBD2	TRBJ2-7	TRBV9	.	CASSAASGGGYEQYF	TGTGCCAGCAGCGCCGCCAGCGGGGGGGGGTACGAGCAGTACTTC
.	TRBJ1-1	TRBV30	once	CAWSAGYSTEAFF	TGTGCCTGGAGTGCGGGGTACAGCACTGAAGCTTTCTTT
.	TRBJ2-3	TRBV7-8	.	CASSLVWRTDTQYF	TGTGCCAGCAGCTTAGTCTGGCGCACAGATACGCAGTATTTT
.	TRBJ2-2	TRBV29-1	.	CSVEQGPGELFF	TGCAGCGTTGAACAGGGGCCCGGGGAGCTGTTTTTT
TRBD1	TRBJ2-6	TRBV27	.	CASRKAGGSGLGANVLTF	TGTGCCAGCAGGAAAGCAGGGGGCTCTGGGCTAGGGGCCAACGTCCTGACTTTC
TRBD1	TRBJ1-1	TRBV2	once	CASKHTATGDRTEAFF	TGTGCCAGCAAGCACACGGCGACAGGGGATCGTACTGAAGCTTTCTTT
.	TRBJ1-5	TRBV6-1	.	CASSDWRDQPQHF	TGTGCCAGCAGTGATTGGCGGGATCAGCCCCAGCATTTT